This TCR beta chain was profiled in a study of a mutant IDH1 vaccine in newly diagnosed glioma. In the study overall: With temozolomide cycles, or 4-6 weeks after radiotherapy alone, vaccination was started.

Assay: immunoSEQ multiplex PCR; the TCRdb copy retains only in-frame clones and omits some. The sample lists 110,000 or so clones; 85% to 90% were seen once. Time point reported: week 11, during vaccination. What each vaccine dose contained was 300 ug of mutant IDH1 20-mer peptide, accompanied by topical imiquimod. The ends lost 6 bases at V and 4 bases at J; junction bases unmatched: 8. The CDR3 runs to 14 residues. CDR1 is LNHDA, CDR2 SQIVND, per germline (reference sequence). Details on this clone: Antigen unknown.

This sequence joins TRBV19 and TRBJ1-2; 7 bases line up with TRBD1. The specimen comprised PBMCs, sampled from a glioma patient whose treatment included an IDH1 peptide vaccine. The sequence came from a woman between 45 and 60 years old with glioma. The CDR3 DNA is TGTGCCAGTAGCGTGGTAGGGGGCGTCTATGGCTACACCTTC. Translation: CASSVVGGVYGYTF.